This TCR beta chain derives from a study of T cells in Graves' hyperthyroidism and ophthalmopathy. This clonotype has ten or more counts. The antigen is undetermined. From RNA transcripts, TCR beta CDR3 regions were amplified. Primed by the HTBI set, a first-round RT-PCR was run on the TCR CDR3. TCRdb recomputed calls from the multiplex PCR reads with MiXCR, one row per CDR3 protein. The table has under 350,000 distinct CDR3 sequences, 12% to 15% seen once; the top ten hold approximately 7.9%. Points from the study as a whole: Most thyroid clonotypes expanded above 0.001 appeared in blood too.

Stable Graves' hyperthyroidism denoted no ophthalmopathy progression over 18 months. Disease duration under 2 months; hyperthyroidism patients were aged 18 to 65. From more than 9.5 ml of fresh peripheral blood, PBMCs were isolated. J was trimmed by 0 bases and V by 6 bases; bases with no gene match: 6. Per the germline V gene, CDR1 is KGHSH and CDR2 is LQKENI. The CDR3 runs 15 residues. J is TRBJ2-3 and V is TRBV18, with 7 bases matching TRBD2. Sequenced input: blood. The clonotype originates from a woman aged 40 to 50 with Graves' hyperthyroidism. The DNA of the CDR3 is TGTGCCAGCTCCGCTAGCGGCTCTAGCACAGATACGCAGTATTTT. Its protein is CASSASGSSTDTQYF.